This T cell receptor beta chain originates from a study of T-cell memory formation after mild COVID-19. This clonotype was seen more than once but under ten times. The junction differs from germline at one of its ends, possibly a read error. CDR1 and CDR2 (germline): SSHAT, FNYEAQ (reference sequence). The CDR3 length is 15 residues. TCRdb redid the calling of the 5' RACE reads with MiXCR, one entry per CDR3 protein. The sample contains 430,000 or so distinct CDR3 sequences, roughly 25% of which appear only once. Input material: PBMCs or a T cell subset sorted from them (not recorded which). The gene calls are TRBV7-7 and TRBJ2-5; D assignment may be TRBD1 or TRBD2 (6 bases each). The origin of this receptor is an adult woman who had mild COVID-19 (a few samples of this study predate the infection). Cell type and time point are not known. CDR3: CASSSDSGAQGTQYF. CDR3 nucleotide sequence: TGTGCCAGCAGCTCCGACTCGGGGGCCCAAGGGACCCAGTACTTC.